The clone carrying this T cell receptor (beta chain) was seen more than once but under ten times. Antigen unknown. The study made its TCR cDNA through 5'RACE template switching. That step introduced a universal primer site along with UMIs. TCRdb passed the 5' RACE reads through MiXCR, listing each CDR3 protein once. The table includes some 63,000 distinct CDR3 sequences, 7.4% detected once. This entry comes from a study of T cells after yellow fever vaccination. Study at large: SMART-Seq v4 Ultra Low Input served to prepare low-cell-number fractions.

Study outcomes and limitations: Reappearance after the booster was observed for most primary-vaccination clones (more than 95% CD4, roughly 90% CD8).

The CDR3 is 16 residues long. V dropped 0 bases and J dropped 0; count of bases not matched to a gene: 5. Germline loops: CDR1 SGHRS, CDR2 YFSETQ. The TCR comes from a man aged 25-40 years who received the YFV17D yellow fever vaccine. Source: CD8+ T cells sorted from PBMCs, taken 15 days after the yellow fever booster vaccination. J is TRBJ1-2 and V is TRBV5-1, with 7 bases fitting TRBD1. In DNA, the CDR3 is TGCGCCAGCAGCTTGGACCCCGGGACAGCTAACTATGGCTACACCTTC. Residues: CASSLDPGTANYGYTF.